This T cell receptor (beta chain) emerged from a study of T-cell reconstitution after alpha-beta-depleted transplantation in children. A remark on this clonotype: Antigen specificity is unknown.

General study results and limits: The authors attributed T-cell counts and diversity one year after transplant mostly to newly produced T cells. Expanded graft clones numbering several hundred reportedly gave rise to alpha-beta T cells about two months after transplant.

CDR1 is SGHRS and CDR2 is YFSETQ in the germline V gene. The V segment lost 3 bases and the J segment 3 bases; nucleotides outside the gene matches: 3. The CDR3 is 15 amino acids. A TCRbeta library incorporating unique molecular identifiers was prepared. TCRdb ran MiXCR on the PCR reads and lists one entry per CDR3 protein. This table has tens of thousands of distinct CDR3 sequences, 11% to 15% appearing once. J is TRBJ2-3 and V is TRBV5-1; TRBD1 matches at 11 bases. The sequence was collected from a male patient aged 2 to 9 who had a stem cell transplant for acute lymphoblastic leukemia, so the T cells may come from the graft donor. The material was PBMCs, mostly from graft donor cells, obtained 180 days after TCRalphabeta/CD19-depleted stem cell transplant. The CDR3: CASSWTGGRTDTQYF. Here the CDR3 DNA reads TGCGCCAGCAGCTGGACAGGGGGCCGGACAGATACGCAGTATTTT.